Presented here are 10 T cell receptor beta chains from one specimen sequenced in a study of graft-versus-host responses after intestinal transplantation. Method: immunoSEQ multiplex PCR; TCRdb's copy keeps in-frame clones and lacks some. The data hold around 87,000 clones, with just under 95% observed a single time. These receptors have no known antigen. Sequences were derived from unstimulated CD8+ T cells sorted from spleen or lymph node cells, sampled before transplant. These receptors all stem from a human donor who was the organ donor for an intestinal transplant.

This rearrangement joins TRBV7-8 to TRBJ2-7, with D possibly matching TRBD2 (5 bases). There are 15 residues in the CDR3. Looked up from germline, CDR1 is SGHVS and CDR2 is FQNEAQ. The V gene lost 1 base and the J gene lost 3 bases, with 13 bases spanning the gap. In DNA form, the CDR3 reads TGTGCCAGCAGCTTAGGTCGGGGTGCGGGCTACGAGCAGTACTTC. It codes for CASSLGRGAGYEQYF.

The CDR3 here is CASSRGQIETQYF. In DNA, the CDR3 is TGTGCCAGCAGCCGCGGACAGATAGAGACCCAGTACTTC. The chain combines TRBV7-9 with TRBJ2-5, with D possibly matching TRBD1 (6 bases). The CDR3 consists of 13 residues. CDR1 and CDR2 from the germline V gene are SEHNR and FQNEAQ (reference sequence). The ends were cut back, 5 bases at V and 4 bases at J, with 11 bases in the middle.

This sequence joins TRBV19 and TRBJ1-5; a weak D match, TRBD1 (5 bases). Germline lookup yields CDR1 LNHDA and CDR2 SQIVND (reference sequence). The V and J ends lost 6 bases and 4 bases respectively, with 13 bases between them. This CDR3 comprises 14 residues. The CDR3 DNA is TGTGCCAGTAGCCCCGGGGAGGGGAATCAGCCCCAGCATTTT. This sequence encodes CASSPGEGNQPQHF.

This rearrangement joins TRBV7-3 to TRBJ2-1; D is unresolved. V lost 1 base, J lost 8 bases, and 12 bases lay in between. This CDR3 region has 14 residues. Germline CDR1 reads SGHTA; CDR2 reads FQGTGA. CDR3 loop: CASSLSAEVDEQFF. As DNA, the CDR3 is TGTGCCAGCAGCTTAAGCGCCGAGGTCGATGAGCAGTTCTTC.

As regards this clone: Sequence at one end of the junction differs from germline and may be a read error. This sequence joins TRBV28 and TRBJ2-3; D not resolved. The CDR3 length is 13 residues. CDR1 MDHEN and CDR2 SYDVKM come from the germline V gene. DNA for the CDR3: TGTGCCAGCATTTTATTGGGCGCAGATACGCAGTATTTT. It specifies CASILLGADTQYF.

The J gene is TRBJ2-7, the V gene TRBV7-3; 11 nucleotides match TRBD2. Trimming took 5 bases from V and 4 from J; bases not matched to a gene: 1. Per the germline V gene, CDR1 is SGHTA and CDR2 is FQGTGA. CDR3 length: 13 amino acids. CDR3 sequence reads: CASSPSGGYEQYF. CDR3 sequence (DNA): TGTGCCAGCAGCCCTAGCGGGGGGTACGAGCAGTACTTC.

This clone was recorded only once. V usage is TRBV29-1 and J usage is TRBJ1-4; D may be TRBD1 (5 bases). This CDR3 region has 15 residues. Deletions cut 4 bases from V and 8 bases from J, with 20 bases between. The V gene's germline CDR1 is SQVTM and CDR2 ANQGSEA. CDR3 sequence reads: CSVVSLGGRVEKLFF. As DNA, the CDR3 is TGCAGCGTTGTTAGCTTGGGGGGTCGGGTCGAAAAACTGTTTTTT.

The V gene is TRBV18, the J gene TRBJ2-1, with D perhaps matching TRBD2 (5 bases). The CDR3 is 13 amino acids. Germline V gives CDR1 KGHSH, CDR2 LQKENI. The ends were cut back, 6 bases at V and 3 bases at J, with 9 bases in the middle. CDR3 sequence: CASSNGGYNEQFF. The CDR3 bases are TGTGCCAGCTCGAACGGAGGCTACAATGAGCAGTTCTTC.

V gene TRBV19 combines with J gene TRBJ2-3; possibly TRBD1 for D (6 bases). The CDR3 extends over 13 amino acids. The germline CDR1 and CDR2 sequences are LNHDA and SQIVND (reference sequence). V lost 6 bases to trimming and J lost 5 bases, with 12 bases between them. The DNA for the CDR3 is TGTGCCAGTAGCTGGGGGCAGGTAGATACGCAGTATTTT. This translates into CASSWGQVDTQYF.

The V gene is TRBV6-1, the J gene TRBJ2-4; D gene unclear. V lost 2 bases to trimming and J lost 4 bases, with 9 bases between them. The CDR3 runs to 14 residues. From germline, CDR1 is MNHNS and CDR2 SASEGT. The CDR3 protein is CASSELPSKNIQYF. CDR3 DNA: TGTGCCAGCAGTGAACTTCCCTCGAAAAACATTCAGTACTTC.